Below, 26 T cell receptor beta chains from the same sample are listed, as sequenced in a study of molecular identifiers for immune sequencing clone quantification. Each CDR3 protein gets one entry after TCRdb re-called the PCR reads with MiXCR. The data show more than 9,000 distinct CDR3 sequences, approximately 19% seen once. Input material: naive CD8+ T cells from blood, with Jurkat cell RNA spiked in. The subset was: FACS-sorted CD8+CD4-CCR7+CD45RA+ naive T cells. The receptors come from a human donor in good health. Some libraries in this study had Jurkat cell RNA spiked in.

This clonotype counts as medium-sized. V gene TRBV19 combines with J gene TRBJ1-2; TRBD1 agrees at 7 bases. Germline CDR1 reads LNHDA; CDR2 reads SQIVND (reference sequence). Trimming removed 3 bases from V and 0 bases from J; junction bases left unmatched: 4. The CDR3 runs 15 residues. The CDR3 is CASSIGTAANYGYTF. CDR3 sequence (DNA): TGTGCCAGTAGTATCGGGACAGCGGCTAACTATGGCTACACCTTC.

This clonotype is medium-sized in the sample. The rearrangement uses TRBV7-9 and TRBJ1-1; 7 positions match TRBD1. V trimming: 3 bases; J trimming: 4 bases; junction bases outside the gene matches: 5. The CDR3 extends over 14 amino acids. Germline CDR1 SEHNR, CDR2 FQNEAQ (reference sequence). In DNA form, the CDR3 reads TGTGCCAGCAGCTTTGCAGGGGGGACCACTGAAGCTTTCTTT. As protein: CASSFAGGTTEAFF.

By share, this clonotype counts as medium-sized. This chain uses TRBV10-2 with TRBJ1-2; 11 nucleotides align to TRBD1. J gave up 5 bases and V 7 bases, and 12 bases lay outside the gene matches. Per germline, CDR1 WSHSY and CDR2 SAAADI. This CDR3 spans 16 amino acids. As DNA, the CDR3 is TGCGCCAGCATTCCCACCGGGACAGGGGGGCAATATGGCTACACCTTC. This gives the protein CASIPTGTGGQYGYTF.

This clonotype is judged medium-sized. V usage is TRBV7-8 and J usage is TRBJ2-5, with 7 bases matching TRBD2. Per the germline V gene, CDR1 is SGHVS and CDR2 is FQNEAQ. J was trimmed by 1 base and V by 4 bases; bases with no gene match: 6. The CDR3 has 15 residues. CDR3 sequence (DNA): TGTGCCAGCAGCTACGCCCTAGCGGTCCAAGAGACCCAGTACTTC. It specifies CASSYALAVQETQYF.

By share, this clonotype counts as medium-sized. The chain has TRBV12-3 or TRBV12-4 and TRBJ1-4; the D gene is possibly TRBD1 (5 bases). The germline V and J ends were trimmed by 5 bases and 8 bases, with 15 bases remaining between them. The CDR3 totals 14 residues. The CDR3 loop is CASSPPGDFEKLFF. DNA for the CDR3: TGTGCCAGCAGTCCCCCGGGGGATTTCGAAAAACTGTTTTTT.

This clonotype was picked up many times. V usage is TRBV7-6 and J usage is TRBJ2-1; D uncertain. Trimming left V 2 bases short and J 5 bases short, with 7 bases between. The CDR3 spans 13 residues. The V gene's germline CDR1 is SGHVS and CDR2 FNYEAQ. CDR3: CASSLTSDNEQFF. In DNA form, the CDR3 reads TGTGCCAGCAGCTTAACATCGGACAATGAGCAGTTCTTC.

This clonotype was observed many times. V is TRBV6-1 and J is TRBJ2-3; 8 nucleotides agree with TRBD1. V lost 6 bases and J lost 2; bases outside the gene matches: 7. The CDR3 spans 15 residues. CDR1 and CDR2 from the germline V gene are MNHNS and SASEGT. In DNA, the CDR3 is TGTGCCAGCAGGGACAGGGAACATAACACAGATACGCAGTATTTT. Translated, it gives CASRDREHNTDTQYF.

By proportion, this clonotype is medium-sized. The chain is built from TRBV9 and TRBJ2-3; TRBD1 is a possible D gene (6 bases). Germline CDR1 and CDR2: SGDLS and YYNGEE. The CDR3 has 22 residues. V shed 4 bases and J shed 0 bases, with 33 bases lying between them. In nucleotides, the CDR3 is TGTGCCAGCAGCACTTATGACGGCGGCAGGGGCGTGGCGGAGTCTAGCACAGATACGCAGTATTTT. Amino acid sequence: CASSTYDGGRGVAESSTDTQYF. Complete variable domain (other parts from reference TRBV9 and TRBJ2-3): DSGVTQTPKHLITATGQRVTLRCSPRSGDLSVYWYQQSLDQGLQFLIQYYNGEERAKGNILERFSAQQFPDLHSELNLSSLELGDSALYFCASSTYDGGRGVAESSTDTQYFGPGTRLTVL.

This clonotype is termed medium-sized. This chain joins TRBV20-1 and TRBJ2-7; D may be TRBD2 (6 bases). CDR1 is DFQATT and CDR2 is SNEGSKA in the germline V gene (reference sequence). Trimming left V 3 bases short and J 0 bases short, with 15 bases between. The CDR3 has 15 amino acids. The CDR3 loop reads CSASLVSGLSYEQYF. For the CDR3, the DNA is TGCAGTGCTAGTCTGGTTAGCGGCCTCTCCTACGAGCAGTACTTC.

By its share, this clonotype is medium-sized. The genes are TRBV6-5 and TRBJ1-1; D remains unclear. The V gene lost 0 bases and the J gene lost 9 bases, with 11 bases spanning the gap. CDR3 length: 13 residues. Per the germline V gene, CDR1 is MNHEY and CDR2 is SVGAGI. The DNA of the CDR3 is TGTGCCAGCAGTTACTCTTCCGGCAGGAAAGCTTTCTTT. This codes for CASSYSSGRKAFF.

The chain couples TRBV7-6 to TRBJ2-5; D is undetermined. The length of the CDR3 is 12 residues. The V end was cut by 1 base, the J end by 5 bases, with 5 bases between. CDR1 is SGHVS, CDR2 FNYEAQ, per germline. The CDR3 loop is CASSLGSETQYF. The CDR3 DNA follows: TGTGCCAGCAGCTTAGGGTCTGAGACCCAGTACTTC.

About this clonotype itself: The germline gene is not matched at one end of the junction; a read error may be the cause. This chain links TRBV28 with TRBJ2-3; a possible D gene is TRBD1 (5 bases). This CDR3 is built from 15 residues. In germline, CDR1 is MDHEN, CDR2 SYDVKM. DNA for the CDR3: TGTGCCCGCACCCCCTATGTAGCAGGGCCAGATCCGCAGTATTTT. Residues: CARTPYVAGPDPQYF.

This clonotype showed up many times. The chain joins TRBV3-1 to TRBJ2-1; TRBD2 might be the D (5 bases). Per the germline V gene, CDR1 is LGHDT and CDR2 is YNNKEL (reference sequence). This CDR3 spans 13 amino acids. V shed 3 bases and J shed 10 bases, with 13 bases lying between them. CDR3 sequence reads: CASSHLLVAEQFF. Written as DNA, the CDR3 is TGTGCCAGCAGCCACCTCCTGGTAGCGGAGCAGTTCTTC.

Regarding this clonotype: A read error is likely, as this CDR3 ends without the conserved phenylalanine or tryptophan. The chain recombines TRBV7-2 with TRBJ2-7; TRBD2 agrees at 9 bases. This CDR3 has 15 residues. Germline trimming cut 3 bases from V and 3 bases from J; bases unmatched to any gene: 6. Per the germline V gene, CDR1 is SGHTA and CDR2 is FQGNSA. The CDR3 region has the DNA TGTGCCAGCAGCTTGACCGGGACTAGCTACTACGAGCAGTACCTG. It translates to CASSLTGTSYYEQYL.

This clonotype is categorized as medium-sized. The chain carries TRBV7-6 and TRBJ1-4; D remains unclear. CDR3 length: 15 residues. With 1 base removed from V and 7 bases from J, the gap between germline ends came to 13 bases. The V gene's germline CDR1 is SGHVS and CDR2 FNYEAQ. This CDR3 is CASSLVGELGEKLFF. CDR3 sequence (DNA): TGTGCCAGCAGCTTAGTTGGGGAGTTAGGTGAAAAACTGTTTTTT.

By proportion, this clonotype is medium-sized (0.01 to 0.1%). J is TRBJ2-7 and V is TRBV13, with 11 bases fitting TRBD2. This CDR3 is built from 15 residues. V gave up 4 bases and J gave up 3 bases; unmatched junction bases: 5. The germline V gene has CDR1 PRHDT and CDR2 FYEKMQ (reference sequence). CDR3 nucleotides: TGTGCCAGCAGCTCCGGACTAGCGGGCAACTACGAGCAGTACTTC. Amino acids: CASSSGLAGNYEQYF.

The chain employs TRBV5-1 and TRBJ2-3; 16 nucleotides line up with TRBD2. V lost 5 bases, J lost 0 bases, and 12 bases stayed unmatched. The germline V gene has CDR1 SGHRS and CDR2 YFSETQ. This CDR3 region has 20 residues. The CDR3 DNA sequence: TGCGCCAGCAGACCGGGACTAGCGGGAGGGCTGAGAGGGAGCACAGATACGCAGTATTTT. This gives the protein CASRPGLAGGLRGSTDTQYF.

J is TRBJ2-7 and V is TRBV7-2; 7 bases line up with TRBD1. The ends lost 5 bases at V and 0 bases at J; junction bases unmatched: 4. Germline CDR1 is SGHTA and CDR2 is FQGNSA. The CDR3 is 14 amino acids. The chain's CDR3 is CASSTRDSSYEQYF. CDR3 coding DNA: TGTGCCAGCAGCACCCGGGACAGCTCCTACGAGCAGTACTTC.

On this clonotype: This may come from a read error, since a much larger clone is one base off. V and J are TRBV4-1 and TRBJ1-2; unclear D gene. This CDR3 contains 13 residues. CDR1 and CDR2 (germline): MGHRA, YSYEKL. This CDR3 is CAGSQDGRRGYTF. DNA of the CDR3: TGCGCCGGCAGCCAAGACGGTCGGCGTGGCTACACCTTC.

This chain links TRBV19 with TRBJ2-1, with D possibly matching TRBD2 (5 bases). The CDR3 contains 12 residues. Germline-derived CDR1 and CDR2 are LNHDA and SQIVND (reference sequence). The ends were cut back, 5 bases at V and 8 bases at J, with 10 bases in the middle. CDR3 sequence (DNA): TGTGCCAGTAGTCTCCTAGCCGATGAGCAGTTCTTC. Translated, it gives CASSLLADEQFF.

This clonotype occurred many times. This chain links TRBV7-9 with TRBJ1-4; the D is unclear. The CDR3 totals 15 residues. Trimming took 5 bases from V and 4 from J, leaving 14 bases between them. The germline V gene has CDR1 SEHNR and CDR2 FQNEAQ (reference sequence). For the CDR3, the DNA is TGTGCCAGCAGCCCAAGTGACGGATTTAATGAAAAACTGTTTTTT. Protein product: CASSPSDGFNEKLFF.

In this sample, this clonotype is medium-sized (0.01 to 0.1%). The chain links TRBV25-1 to TRBJ2-7; 7 nucleotides line up with TRBD1. The J segment lost 0 bases and the V segment lost 3 bases, leaving 5 bases of the junction unmatched. Germline CDR1 MGHDK, CDR2 SYGVNS. This CDR3 has 15 residues. CDR3 sequence (DNA): TGTGCCAGCAGTGATCCCGCAGGGGGCTCCTACGAGCAGTACTTC. It encodes CASSDPAGGSYEQYF.

By share, this clonotype counts as medium-sized. This chain links TRBV5-1 with TRBJ2-3; D may be TRBD1 (6 bases). Germline V gives CDR1 SGHRS, CDR2 YFSETQ. This CDR3 has 14 amino acids. V lost 2 bases and J lost 4, with 11 bases in between. CDR3 DNA: TGCGCCAGCAGCTTCATGGGGGCCGCAGATACGCAGTATTTT. It is translated as CASSFMGAADTQYF. Full variable domain (missing parts from reference TRBV5-1 and TRBJ2-3): KAGVTQTPRYLIKTRGQQVTLSCSPISGHRSVSWYQQTPGQGLQFLFEYFSETQRNKGNFPGRFSGRQFSNSRSEMNVSTLELGDSALYLCASSFMGAADTQYFGPGTRLTVL.

The table lists this clonotype with many counts. The V gene is TRBV11-3, the J gene TRBJ1-1; TRBD1 might be the D (6 bases). V dropped 4 bases and J dropped 2 bases, with 8 bases sitting between them. Germline assignment: CDR1 SGHNT and CDR2 YENEEA. The CDR3 loop spans 13 amino acids. CDR3 loop: CASSWTANTEAFF. CDR3 nucleotide sequence: TGTGCCAGCAGCTGGACAGCAAACACTGAAGCTTTCTTT. The entire variable domain, with the rest obtained from reference TRBV11-3 and TRBJ1-1, is as follows: EAGVVQSPRYKIIEKKQPVAFWCNPISGHNTLYWYLQNLGQGPELLIRYENEEAVDDSQLPKDRFSAERLKGVDSTLKIQPAELGDSAVYLCASSWTANTEAFFGQGTRLTVV.

The table lists this clonotype with a few counts. The chain is built from TRBV20-1 and TRBJ2-7, with D possibly TRBD1 on 6 matching bases. The germline V and J ends were trimmed by 2 bases and 1 base, with 9 bases remaining between them. Germline assignment: CDR1 DFQATT and CDR2 SNEGSKA (reference sequence). CDR3 length equals 13 residues. CDR3 coding DNA: TGCAGTGCTAGAACCCAGGGGTCCTACGAGCAGTACTTC. It yields the protein CSARTQGSYEQYF.

This clonotype was observed many times. The chain is built from TRBV11-2 and TRBJ2-3; 7 bases map to TRBD1. This CDR3 contains 16 residues. Germline lookup yields CDR1 SGHAT and CDR2 FQNNGV. V dropped 5 bases and J dropped 0; count of bases not matched to a gene: 8. CDR3 amino acids: CASSRPGQSSTDTQYF. In nucleotides, the CDR3 is TGTGCCAGCAGCCGTCCGGGACAGTCTAGCACAGATACGCAGTATTTT.